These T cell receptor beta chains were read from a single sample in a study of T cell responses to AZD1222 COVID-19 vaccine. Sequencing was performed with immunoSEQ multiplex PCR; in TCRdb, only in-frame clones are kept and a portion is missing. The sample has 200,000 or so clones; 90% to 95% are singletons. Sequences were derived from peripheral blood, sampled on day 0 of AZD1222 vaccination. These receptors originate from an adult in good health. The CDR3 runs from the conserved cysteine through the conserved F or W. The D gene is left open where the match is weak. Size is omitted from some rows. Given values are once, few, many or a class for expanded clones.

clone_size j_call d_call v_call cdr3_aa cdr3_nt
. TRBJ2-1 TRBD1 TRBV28 CASNSGSPGGFF TGTGCCAGCAACTCCGGCTCGCCAGGGGGGTTCTTC
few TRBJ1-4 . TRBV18 CASSPPSTNEKLFF TGTGCCAGCTCACCACCTTCAACTAATGAAAAACTGTTTTTT
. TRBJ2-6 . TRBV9 CASSPGVFPGANVLTF TGTGCCAGCAGCCCGGGTGTGTTCCCCGGGGCCAACGTCCTGACTTTC
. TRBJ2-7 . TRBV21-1 CASSKMGPAGAGIGEQYF TGTGCCAGCAGCAAAATGGGTCCGGCGGGAGCAGGGATCGGGGAGCAGTACTTC
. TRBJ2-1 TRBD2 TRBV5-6 CASSSPGTSGRGGNEQFF TGTGCCAGCAGCTCGCCCGGGACTAGCGGGAGAGGGGGGAATGAGCAGTTCTTC
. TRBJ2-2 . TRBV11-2 CASSPGAGELFF TGTGCCAGCAGTCCCGGGGCCGGGGAGCTGTTTTTT
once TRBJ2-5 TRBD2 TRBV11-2 CASSLGLRLAGEETQYF TGTGCCAGCAGCTTAGGTCTGCGACTAGCGGGAGAAGAGACCCAGTACTTC
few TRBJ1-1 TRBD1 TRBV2 CASTGGTEAFF TGTGCCAGCACAGGGGGCACTGAAGCTTTCTTT
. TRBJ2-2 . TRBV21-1 CASSKWVGEGNTGELFF .
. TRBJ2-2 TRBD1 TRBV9 CASSAETGTGSTGELFF TGTGCCAGCAGTGCGGAAACCGGGACAGGGAGCACCGGGGAGCTGTTTTTT
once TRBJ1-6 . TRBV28 CASSSTAPGFHF TGTGCCAGCAGTTCAACAGCGCCGGGGTTCCACTTT
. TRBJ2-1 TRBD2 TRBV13 CASSSERDNNEQFF TGTGCCAGCAGCTCCGAGCGGGATAACAATGAGCAGTTCTTC
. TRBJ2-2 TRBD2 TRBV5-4 CASSPGLSGGAGELFF TGTGCCAGCAGCCCTGGACTTAGCGGGGGGGCCGGGGAGCTGTTTTTT
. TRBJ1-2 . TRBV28 CASSLPGLRGYTF TGTGCCAGCAGTTTACCGGGGCTTCGGGGCTACACCTTC
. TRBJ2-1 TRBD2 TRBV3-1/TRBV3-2 CASSHSGRAYNEQFF TGTGCCAGCAGCCACAGCGGGAGGGCCTACAATGAGCAGTTCTTC
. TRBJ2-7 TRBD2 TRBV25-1 CASSEGLVVNEQYF TGTGCCAGCAGTGAGGGACTAGTCGTTAACGAGCAGTACTTC
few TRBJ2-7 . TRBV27 CASSLRQGHSYEQYF TGTGCCAGCAGTTTAAGGCAGGGTCACTCCTACGAGCAGTACTTC
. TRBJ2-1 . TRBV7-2 CASSLIWTTYNEQFF TGTGCCAGCAGCTTAATATGGACTACCTACAATGAGCAGTTCTTC
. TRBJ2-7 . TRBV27 CASSRQSPTYEQYF TGTGCCAGCAGTCGACAGTCCCCAACCTACGAGCAGTACTTC
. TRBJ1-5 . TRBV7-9 CASSLGGDQPQHF TGTGCCAGCAGCTTAGGAGGCGATCAGCCCCAGCATTTT
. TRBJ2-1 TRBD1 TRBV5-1 CASSIRQGGDEQFF TGCGCCAGCAGCATCCGACAGGGGGGTGATGAGCAGTTCTTC
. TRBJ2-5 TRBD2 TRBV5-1 CASSLLAGQETQYF TGCGCCAGCAGCTTACTAGCGGGACAAGAGACCCAGTACTTC
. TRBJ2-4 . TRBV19 CASNRDSTKNIQYF TGTGCCAGTAACAGGGACTCCACCAAAAACATTCAGTACTTC
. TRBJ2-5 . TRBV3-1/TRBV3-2 CASSQDRRLAIQETQYF TGTGCCAGCAGCCAAGATCGACGTCTAGCGATCCAAGAGACCCAGTACTTC
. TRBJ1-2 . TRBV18 CASSPGEGISGYTF TGTGCCAGCTCACCCGGAGAGGGCATCAGTGGCTACACCTTC
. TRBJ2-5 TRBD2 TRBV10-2 CASSERTGGETQYF TGCGCCAGCAGTGAGCGGACGGGAGGGGAGACCCAGTACTTC
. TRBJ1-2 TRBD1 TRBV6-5 CASTRATGGYGYTF TGTGCCAGCACCCGGGCGACAGGGGGCTATGGCTACACCTTC
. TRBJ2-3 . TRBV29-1 CSWGQITDTQYF TGCAGCTGGGGGCAGATCACAGATACGCAGTATTTT
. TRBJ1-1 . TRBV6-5 CASSYSSWGAEAFF TGTGCCAGCAGTTACTCGAGTTGGGGTGCCGAAGCTTTCTTT
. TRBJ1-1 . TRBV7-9 CASSLQEKHTEAFF TGTGCCAGCAGCTTACAGGAAAAGCACACTGAAGCTTTCTTT
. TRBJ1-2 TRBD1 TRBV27 CASSSFGQGGYGYTF TGTGCCAGCAGTTCCTTTGGACAGGGAGGGTATGGCTACACCTTC
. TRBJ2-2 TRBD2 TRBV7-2 CASSSGPTSGERYGELFF TGTGCCAGCAGCTCAGGACCTACTAGCGGGGAACGATACGGGGAGCTGTTTTTT
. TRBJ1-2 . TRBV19 CASSISERRGYTF TGTGCCAGTAGTATTTCAGAGCGGCGCGGCTACACCTTC
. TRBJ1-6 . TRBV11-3 CASSLHPSGSPLHF TGTGCCAGCAGCTTACACCCTTCGGGTTCACCCCTCCACTTT
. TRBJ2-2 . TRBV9 CASSVRSGSNAGELFF TGTGCCAGCAGCGTTCGGAGTGGGAGTAACGCCGGGGAGCTGTTTTTT
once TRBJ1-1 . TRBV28 CASTPQQGPNTEAFF TGTGCCAGCACCCCCCAACAGGGACCGAACACTGAAGCTTTCTTT
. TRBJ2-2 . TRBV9 CASSGLRLNTGELFF TGTGCCAGCAGCGGCCTCCGTCTGAACACCGGGGAGCTGTTTTTT
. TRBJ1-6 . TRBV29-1 CSVGFTYNSPLHF TGCAGCGTCGGGTTCACCTATAATTCACCCCTCCACTTT
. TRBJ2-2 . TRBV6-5 CASSLLQGGGELFF TGTGCCAGCAGCCTACTCCAGGGTGGCGGGGAGCTGTTTTTT
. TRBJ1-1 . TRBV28 CASSFPKLGGRLGAFF TGTGCCAGCAGTTTCCCCAAGCTCGGGGGCCGCTTGGGAGCTTTCTTT
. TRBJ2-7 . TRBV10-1 CASSEALGVDEQYF TGCGCCAGCAGTGAGGCCTTGGGCGTGGACGAGCAGTACTTC